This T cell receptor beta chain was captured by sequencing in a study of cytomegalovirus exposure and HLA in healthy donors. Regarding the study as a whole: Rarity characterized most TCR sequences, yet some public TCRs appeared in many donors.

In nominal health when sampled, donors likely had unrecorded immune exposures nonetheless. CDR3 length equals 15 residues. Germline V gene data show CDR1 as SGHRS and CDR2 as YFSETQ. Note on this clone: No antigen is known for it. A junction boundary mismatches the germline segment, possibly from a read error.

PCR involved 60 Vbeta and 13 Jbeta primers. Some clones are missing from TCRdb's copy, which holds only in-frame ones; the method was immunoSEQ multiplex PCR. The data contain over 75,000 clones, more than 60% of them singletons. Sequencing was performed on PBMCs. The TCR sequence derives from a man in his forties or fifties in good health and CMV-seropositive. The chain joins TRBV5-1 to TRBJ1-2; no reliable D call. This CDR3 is CASSLANFLDYGYPF. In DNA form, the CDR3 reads TGCGCCAGCAGCTTGGCCAATTTCTTGGACTATGGCTACCCCTTC.